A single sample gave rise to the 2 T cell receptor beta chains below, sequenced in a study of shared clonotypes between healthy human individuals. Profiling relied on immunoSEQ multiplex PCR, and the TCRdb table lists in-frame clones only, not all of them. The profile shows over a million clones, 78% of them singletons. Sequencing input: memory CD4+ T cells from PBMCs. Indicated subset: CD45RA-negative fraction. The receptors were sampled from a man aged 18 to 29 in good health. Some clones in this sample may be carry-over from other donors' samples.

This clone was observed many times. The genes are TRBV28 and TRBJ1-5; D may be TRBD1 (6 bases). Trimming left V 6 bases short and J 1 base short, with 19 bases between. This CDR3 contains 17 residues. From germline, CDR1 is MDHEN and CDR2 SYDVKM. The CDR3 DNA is TGTGCCAGCAGCCCGACAGGCTCGGACGCAAGCAATCAGCCCCAGCATTTT. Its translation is CASSPTGSDASNQPQHF.

As DNA, the CDR3 is TGTGCCAGCAGTCATAGCGGGAGGGCCTCCTACGAGCAGTACTTC. It translates to CASSHSGRASYEQYF. This sequence joins TRBV11-2 and TRBJ2-7; TRBD2 matches at 11 bases. V lost 6 bases, J lost 0 bases, and 4 bases stayed unmatched. Germline V gene sequence: CDR1 SGHAT, CDR2 FQNNGV. This CDR3 has 15 residues.